This TCR beta chain was identified during a study of T cell repertoires in cytomegalovirus infection. Study-wide context: Selection of CMV epitopes for the study included recently identified HLA-C-restricted and well-studied HLA-B-restricted ones. Indications of both CMV infection and matching HLA type were provided by public TCR beta signatures.

V gave up 3 bases and J gave up 3 bases, with 14 bases separating them. Looked up from germline, CDR1 is SGHVS and CDR2 is FQNEAQ. This CDR3 region has 15 residues. TCRdb analysed the reads with MiXCR anew, one entry per CDR3 protein. This sample yields approximately 89,000 distinct CDR3 sequences, of which less than 30% are seen a single time; around 68% belongs to the top ten. Regarding this clonotype: Its antigen remains unknown.

Study results and limitations: Based on cumulative public TCR beta family frequency, carriers of CMV plus the relevant HLA were identified. CMV-specific TCR beta clonotypes restricted by HLA-C dominated the ex vivo response.

The clonotype originates from a human donor in good health (CMV status not recorded). Some clones in this sample may be carry-over from other donors' samples. This sequence joins TRBV7-8 and TRBJ2-5, with a tentative D call TRBD2 (5 bases). The starting material was CD8+ T cells from cultured PBMCs, obtained from culture after CMV antigen stimulation. Here the CDR3 reads CASSFLFGVEETQYF. Here the CDR3 DNA reads TGTGCCAGCAGCTTCCTTTTCGGGGTCGAAGAGACCCAGTACTTC.